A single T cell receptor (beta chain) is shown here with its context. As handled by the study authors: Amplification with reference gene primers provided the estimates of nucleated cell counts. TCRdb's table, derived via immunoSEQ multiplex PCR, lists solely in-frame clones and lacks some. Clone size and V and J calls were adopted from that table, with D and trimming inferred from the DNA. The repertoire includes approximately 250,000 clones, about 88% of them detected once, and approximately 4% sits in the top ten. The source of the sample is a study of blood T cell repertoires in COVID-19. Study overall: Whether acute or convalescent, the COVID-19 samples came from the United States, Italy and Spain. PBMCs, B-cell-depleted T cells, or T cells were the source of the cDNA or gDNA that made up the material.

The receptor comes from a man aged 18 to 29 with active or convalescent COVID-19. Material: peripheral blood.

The CDR3 DNA follows: TGTGCCAGCAGTCCCAGCCCCAGGAGCGGGCCTTACGAGCAGTACTTC. Its translation: CASSPSPRSGPYEQYF. J is TRBJ2-7 and V is TRBV6-2 or TRBV6-3; possibly TRBD2 for D (6 bases). Germline V gene sequence: CDR1 MNHEY, CDR2 SVGEGT. There are 16 residues in the CDR3. V dropped 5 bases and J dropped 4 bases, with 21 bases sitting between them.